These 8 T cell receptor beta chains originate from one sample sequenced in a study of cytomegalovirus exposure and HLA in healthy donors. The study ran its PCR with 60 Vbeta and 13 Jbeta primers. Using immunoSEQ multiplex PCR, the repertoire was profiled, and TCRdb retains in-frame clones only, with some absent. The data include roughly 150,000 clones; the top ten clones carry around 1.5%. Material: PBMCs. These receptors originate from a woman aged 45-59 years in good health and CMV-seronegative.

This chain uses TRBV7-2 with TRBJ2-7, with 8 bases aligning to TRBD2. This CDR3 is built from 14 residues. Germline V gene data show CDR1 as SGHTA and CDR2 as FQGNSA. V lost 5 bases to trimming and J lost 9 bases; unmatched junction nucleotides: 12. In DNA form, the CDR3 reads TGTGCCAGCAGCGCATATAACGGGGGGGCGGCGCAGTACTTC. Translating it yields CASSAYNGGAAQYF.

The genes are TRBV6-5 and TRBJ2-7, with 10 nucleotides matching TRBD1. The CDR3 spans 14 residues. V lost 4 bases, J lost 2 bases, and 2 bases stayed unmatched. Germline assignment: CDR1 MNHEY and CDR2 SVGAGI. CDR3 region: CASSLGQGTYEQYF. In DNA form, the CDR3 reads TGTGCCAGCAGTTTGGGACAGGGGACCTACGAGCAGTACTTC.

The chain combines TRBV7-7 with TRBJ2-1, with a possible D match to TRBD2 (6 bases). Germline V gene sequence: CDR1 SSHAT, CDR2 FNYEAQ (reference sequence). The CDR3 extends over 13 amino acids. Trimming took 3 bases from V and 6 from J, leaving 9 bases between them. CDR3 sequence: CASSFGGGNEQFF. In DNA, the CDR3 is TGTGCCAGCAGCTTCGGGGGTGGCAATGAGCAGTTCTTC.

The chain employs TRBV28 and TRBJ1-2; D is unclear. Germline V gene sequence: CDR1 MDHEN, CDR2 SYDVKM. Between the trimmed V and J ends, which lost 2 bases and 4 bases, there was a span of 8 bases. The CDR3 covers 13 residues. The CDR3 DNA sequence: TGTGCCAGCAGTTTAATTCCGGTCTATGGCTACACCTTC. This sequence encodes CASSLIPVYGYTF.

V usage is TRBV27 and J usage is TRBJ2-2; D may be TRBD1 (6 bases). The CDR3 consists of 12 residues. Germline V gene sequence: CDR1 MNHEY, CDR2 SMNVEV (reference sequence). V gave up 6 bases and J gave up 7 bases, with 9 bases separating them. The CDR3 bases are TGTGCCAGCAGCCCAGGGGTCGGGGAGCTGTTTTTT. Translated: CASSPGVGELFF.

The chain has TRBV30 and TRBJ1-1; D is unresolved. The germline V and J ends were trimmed by 4 bases and 4 bases, with 4 bases remaining between them. The V gene's germline CDR1 is GTSNPN and CDR2 SVGIG (reference sequence). This CDR3 spans 10 amino acids. This chain's CDR3 is CAWIVTEAFF. The DNA of the CDR3 is TGTGCCTGGATAGTCACTGAAGCTTTCTTT.

The CDR3 bases are TGCGCCAGCAGCCAAGTACGAGGGACTAGCGGCTACAATGAGCAGTTCTTC. It is translated as CASSQVRGTSGYNEQFF. The chain couples TRBV4-1 to TRBJ2-1; 11 bases line up with TRBD2. The CDR3 consists of 17 residues. CDR1 MGHRA and CDR2 YSYEKL come from the germline V gene. The ends lost 1 base at V and 3 bases at J; junction bases unmatched: 5.

The V call is TRBV7-2, the J call TRBJ2-7; D remains unclear. The germline gives CDR1 SGHTA, CDR2 FQGNSA. Deletions cut 5 bases from V and 0 bases from J, with 11 bases between. This CDR3 contains 14 residues. CDR3 loop: CASSPLGSSYEQYF. CDR3 DNA: TGTGCCAGCAGCCCCCTAGGAAGCTCCTACGAGCAGTACTTC.